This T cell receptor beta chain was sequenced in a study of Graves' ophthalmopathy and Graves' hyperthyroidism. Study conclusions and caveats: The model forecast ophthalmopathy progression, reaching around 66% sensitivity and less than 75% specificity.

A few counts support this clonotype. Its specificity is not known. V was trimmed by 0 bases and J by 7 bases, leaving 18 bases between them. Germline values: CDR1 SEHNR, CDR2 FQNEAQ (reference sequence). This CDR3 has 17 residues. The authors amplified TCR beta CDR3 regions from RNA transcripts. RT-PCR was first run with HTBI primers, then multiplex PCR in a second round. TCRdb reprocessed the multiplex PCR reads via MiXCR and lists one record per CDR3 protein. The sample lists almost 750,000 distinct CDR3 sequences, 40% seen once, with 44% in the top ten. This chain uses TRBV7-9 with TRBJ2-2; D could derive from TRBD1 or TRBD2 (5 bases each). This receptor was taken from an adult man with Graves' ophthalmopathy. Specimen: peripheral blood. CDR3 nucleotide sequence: TGTGCCAGCAGCTTAGCTCCGGGACGCCCGAGGGACGGGGAGCTGTTTTTT. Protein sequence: CASSLAPGRPRDGELFF.